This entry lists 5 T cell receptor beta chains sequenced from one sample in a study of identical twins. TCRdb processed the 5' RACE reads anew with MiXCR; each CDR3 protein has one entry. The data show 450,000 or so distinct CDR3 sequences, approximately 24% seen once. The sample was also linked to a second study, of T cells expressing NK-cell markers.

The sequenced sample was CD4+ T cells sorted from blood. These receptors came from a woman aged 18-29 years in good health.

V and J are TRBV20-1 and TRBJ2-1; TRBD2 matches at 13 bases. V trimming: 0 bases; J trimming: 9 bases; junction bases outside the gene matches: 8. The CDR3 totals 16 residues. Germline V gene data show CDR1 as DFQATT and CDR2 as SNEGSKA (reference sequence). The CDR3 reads CSARDPGLAGRIEQFF. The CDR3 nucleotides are TGCAGTGCTAGAGATCCGGGACTAGCGGGAAGGATTGAGCAGTTCTTC.

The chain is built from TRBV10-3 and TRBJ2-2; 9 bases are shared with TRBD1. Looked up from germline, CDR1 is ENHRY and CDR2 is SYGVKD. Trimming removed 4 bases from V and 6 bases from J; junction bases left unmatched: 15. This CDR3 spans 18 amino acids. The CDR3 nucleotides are TGTGCCATCAGTGTCTCCGGGACAGGGCGGTCGGCCGCCGGGGAGCTGTTTTTT. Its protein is CAISVSGTGRSAAGELFF.

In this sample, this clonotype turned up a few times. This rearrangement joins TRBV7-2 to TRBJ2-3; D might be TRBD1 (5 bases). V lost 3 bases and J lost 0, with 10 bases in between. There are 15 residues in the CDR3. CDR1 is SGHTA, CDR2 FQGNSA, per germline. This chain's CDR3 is CASSFRQSSTDTQYF. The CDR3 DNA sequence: TGTGCCAGCAGCTTCAGACAGTCGAGCACAGATACGCAGTATTTT.

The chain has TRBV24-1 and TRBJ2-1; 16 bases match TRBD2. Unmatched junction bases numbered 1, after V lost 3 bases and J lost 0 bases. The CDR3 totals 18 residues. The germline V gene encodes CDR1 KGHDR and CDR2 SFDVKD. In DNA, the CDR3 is TGTGCCACCAGTGATGGGACTAGCGGGGGGGGCTCCTACAATGAGCAGTTCTTC. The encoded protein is CATSDGTSGGGSYNEQFF.

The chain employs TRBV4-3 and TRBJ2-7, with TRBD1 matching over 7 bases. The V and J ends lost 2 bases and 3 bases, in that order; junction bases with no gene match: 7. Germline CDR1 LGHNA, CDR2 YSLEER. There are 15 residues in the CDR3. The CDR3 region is CASSQNRGSIYEQYF. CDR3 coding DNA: TGCGCCAGCAGCCAAAACAGGGGTAGCATCTACGAGCAGTACTTC.